The 29 T cell receptor beta chains listed next were all sequenced from one sample in a study of STAT5B mutations in CD4+ large granular lymphocyte leukemia. The table came from immunoSEQ multiplex PCR; TCRdb's copy has only in-frame clones and leaves some out. The repertoire holds 30,000 to 40,000 clones, about 90% seen once, with roughly 3.2% in the top ten. What was sequenced was CD4+ T cells from blood buffy coats. All receptors come from a human donor in good health.

The V and J genes are TRBV10-3 and TRBJ1-2, with 8 positions matching TRBD1. With V trimmed by 3 bases and J by 7 bases, 13 bases remained unmatched. The CDR3 is made up of 16 amino acids. Germline V gene sequence: CDR1 ENHRY, CDR2 SYGVKD. CDR3 region: CAISEVGGPGGTGYTF. As DNA, the CDR3 is TGTGCCATCAGTGAAGTAGGTGGTCCAGGGGGCACTGGCTACACCTTC.

The gene calls are TRBV5-4 and TRBJ2-5; 8 nucleotides line up with TRBD2. V shed 4 bases, J shed 0 bases, and the junction held 5 bases outside the gene matches. CDR1 is SGHNT and CDR2 is YYREEE in the germline V gene (reference sequence). CDR3 length: 15 amino acids. The CDR3 spells CASSLGLGDQETQYF. As DNA, the CDR3 is TGTGCCAGCAGCCTGGGACTAGGGGACCAAGAGACCCAGTACTTC. Filled out from reference TRBV5-4 and TRBJ2-5, the complete variable domain reads ETGVTQSPTHLIKTRGQQVTLRCSSQSGHNTVSWYQQALGQGPQFIFQYYREEENGRGNFPPRFSGLQFPNYSSELNVNALELDDSALYLCASSLGLGDQETQYFGPGTRLLVL.

This chain connects TRBV4-3 to TRBJ1-2, with a tentative D call TRBD1 (5 bases). The V gene lost 3 bases and the J gene lost 6 bases, with 11 bases spanning the gap. This CDR3 is 13 amino acids long. The germline gives CDR1 LGHNA, CDR2 YSLEER. CDR3 DNA sequence: TGCGCCAGCAGCCAGAGGGGAGGGGATGGCTACACCTTC. It encodes CASSQRGGDGYTF.

The chain joins TRBV7-2 to TRBJ2-2; TRBD2 might be the D (5 bases). V was cut by 2 bases and J by 4 bases, with 17 bases left in between. Germline CDR1 is SGHTA and CDR2 is FQGNSA. CDR3 length: 17 residues. The CDR3 sequence is CASSLSLSGRFTGELFF. The CDR3 nucleotides read TGTGCCAGCAGCTTATCGTTGAGCGGCCGATTCACCGGGGAGCTGTTTTTT. Drawing the rest from reference TRBV7-2 and TRBJ2-2, the complete variable domain is GAGVSQSPSNKVTEKGKDVELRCDPISGHTALYWYRQSLGQGLEFLIYFQGNSAPDKSGLPSDRFSAERTGGSVSTLTIQRTQQEDSAVYLCASSLSLSGRFTGELFFGEGSRLTVL.

This rearrangement joins TRBV11-1 to TRBJ2-1; D is uncertain. CDR1 is SGHAT and CDR2 is FQDESV in the germline V gene (reference sequence). V lost 5 bases and J lost 9, with 14 bases in between. CDR3 size: 13 residues. The DNA for the CDR3 is TGTGCCAGCAGCCAAGAGGTAGTAGCTGAGCAGTTCTTC. It codes for CASSQEVVAEQFF.

V is TRBV28 and J is TRBJ1-5; no clear D. Germline lookup yields CDR1 MDHEN and CDR2 SYDVKM. The CDR3 extends over 18 amino acids. The ends were cut back, 5 bases at V and 3 bases at J, with 23 bases in the middle. The CDR3 nucleotides are TGTGCCAGCAGTAATATTGCTGGGATTGCAGGTGCCAATCAGCCCCAGCATTTT. It encodes CASSNIAGIAGANQPQHF.

The CDR3 region is CASSLRQPDTQYF. CDR3 nucleotides: TGTGCCAGCAGCCTCCGCCAGCCTGATACGCAGTATTTT. V gene TRBV5-4 combines with J gene TRBJ2-3; D gene ambiguous. This CDR3 comprises 13 residues. The V gene's germline CDR1 is SGHNT and CDR2 YYREEE (reference sequence). Trimming took off 4 bases at V and 6 bases at J, with 12 bases between the two ends. Drawing the rest from reference TRBV5-4 and TRBJ2-3, the complete variable domain is ETGVTQSPTHLIKTRGQQVTLRCSSQSGHNTVSWYQQALGQGPQFIFQYYREEENGRGNFPPRFSGLQFPNYSSELNVNALELDDSALYLCASSLRQPDTQYFGPGTRLTVL.

This clone was observed a few times. CDR3 residues: CASSPGHSQQYF. The CDR3 nucleotides are TGTGCCAGCAGTCCCGGACACTCCCAGCAGTACTTC. This chain links TRBV28 with TRBJ2-7, with D possibly TRBD1 on 5 matching bases. This CDR3 is 12 amino acids long. Germline loops: CDR1 MDHEN, CDR2 SYDVKM. Trimming shortened V by 5 bases and J by 8 bases, and 13 bases separated the two germline ends.

V and J are TRBV4-3 and TRBJ2-3; 10 bases are a match to TRBD2. Germline loops: CDR1 LGHNA, CDR2 YSLEER. The V gene end was trimmed by 0 bases and the J gene end by 4 bases; junction bases not matched to a gene: 4. This CDR3 has 16 amino acids. The CDR3 DNA is TGCGCCAGCAGCCAAGACGGGACTAGCGAATCAGATACGCAGTATTTT. Protein sequence: CASSQDGTSESDTQYF.

The gene calls are TRBV7-9 and TRBJ1-6; 9 bases line up with TRBD1. Germline V lookup: CDR1 SEHNR, CDR2 FQNEAQ (reference sequence). V was clipped by 1 base and J by 7 bases; unmatched bases: 2. The CDR3 length is 15 residues. CDR3 DNA sequence: TGTGCCAGCAGCTTAGGGGACAGGGACAATTCACCCCTCCACTTT. This sequence encodes CASSLGDRDNSPLHF.

The J gene is TRBJ1-2, the V gene TRBV6-5; TRBD1 agrees at 9 bases. Germline values: CDR1 MNHEY, CDR2 SVGAGI. V lost 5 bases to trimming and J lost 8 bases; unmatched junction nucleotides: 6. There are 13 residues in the CDR3. This CDR3 is CASSRDRARGYTF. In DNA form, the CDR3 reads TGTGCCAGCAGTCGGGACAGGGCTCGCGGCTACACCTTC.

The chain is built from TRBV7-9 and TRBJ1-1; possibly TRBD1 for D (5 bases). This CDR3 region has 14 residues. With 5 bases removed from V and 1 base from J, the gap between germline ends came to 11 bases. The V gene's germline CDR1 is SEHNR and CDR2 FQNEAQ (reference sequence). This CDR3 reads CASSLNGGNTEAFF. The CDR3 region has the DNA TGTGCCAGCAGCCTAAACGGGGGGAACACTGAAGCTTTCTTT.

Points on this clone: Additional DNA sequences in this sample encode the identical CDR3. The CDR3 is CASSLVMGQPNTEAFF. The DNA for the CDR3 is TGTGCCAGCAGCTTAGTAATGGGACAGCCAAACACTGAAGCTTTCTTT. The rearrangement uses TRBV11-2 and TRBJ1-1; TRBD1 aligns across 7 bases. Germline V gene data show CDR1 as SGHAT and CDR2 as FQNNGV. V lost 1 base, J lost 2 bases, and 7 bases stayed unmatched. The CDR3 runs 16 residues. Using reference TRBV11-2 and TRBJ1-1 for the parts outside the CDR3, the full variable domain is EAGVAQSPRYKIIEKRQSVAFWCNPISGHATLYWYQQILGQGPKLLIQFQNNGVVDDSQLPKDRFSAERLKGVDSTLKIQPAKLEDSAVYLCASSLVMGQPNTEAFFGQGTRLTVV.

This chain uses TRBV6-1 with TRBJ2-5; TRBD1 agrees at 8 bases. Looked up from germline, CDR1 is MNHNS and CDR2 is SASEGT. Losses at the gene ends were 4 bases for V and 3 bases for J; bases not matched to a gene: 4. The CDR3 consists of 14 residues. CDR3 DNA sequence: TGTGCCAGCAGTGTGACAGGGGACGAAGAGACCCAGTACTTC. Residues: CASSVTGDEETQYF.

The J gene is TRBJ2-5, the V gene TRBV7-2; D is ambiguous. Germline CDR1 is SGHTA and CDR2 is FQGNSA. Trimming took off 10 bases at V and 2 bases at J, with 11 bases between the two ends. There are 12 residues in the CDR3. CDR3 DNA: TGTGCCACCCTCGACTGGCAAGAGACCCAGTACTTC. This translates into CATLDWQETQYF.

The chain links TRBV11-1 to TRBJ2-2; D remains unclear. V was pared by 2 bases and J by 5 bases, with 0 bases between. Germline-derived CDR1 and CDR2 are SGHAT and FQDESV (reference sequence). The CDR3 runs to 11 residues. The CDR3: CASSLTGELFF. Here the CDR3 DNA reads TGTGCCAGCAGCTTAACCGGGGAGCTGTTTTTT.

The chain carries TRBV28 and TRBJ1-5; D is uncertain. CDR3 length: 14 residues. The germline gives CDR1 MDHEN, CDR2 SYDVKM. Trimming took 2 bases from V and 0 from J, leaving 5 bases between them. CDR3 sequence reads: CASSLLLSNQPQHF. DNA for the CDR3: TGTGCCAGCAGTTTACTGCTTAGCAATCAGCCCCAGCATTTT.

The chain couples TRBV29-1 to TRBJ2-3; 8 nucleotides line up with TRBD1. Per the germline V gene, CDR1 is SQVTM and CDR2 is ANQGSEA. The CDR3 loop spans 14 amino acids. The V and J ends lost 4 bases and 0 bases, in that order; junction bases with no gene match: 3. The CDR3 sequence is CSVGQGASTDTQYF. Here the CDR3 DNA reads TGCAGCGTTGGTCAGGGGGCAAGCACAGATACGCAGTATTTT.

This chain uses TRBV29-1 with TRBJ1-1, with 9 positions matching TRBD1. CDR3 length: 14 residues. Germline CDR1 reads SQVTM; CDR2 reads ANQGSEA. The J segment lost 1 base and the V segment lost 7 bases, leaving 7 bases of the junction unmatched. In nucleotides, the CDR3 is TGCAGCGCCGGGACAGGGCCTGGGAACACTGAAGCTTTCTTT. It specifies CSAGTGPGNTEAFF.

The chain couples TRBV6-1 to TRBJ1-5; no reliable D call. The V end lost 7 bases, the J end lost 0 bases, and 7 bases lay between the germline ends. In germline, CDR1 is MNHNS, CDR2 SASEGT. This CDR3 spans 13 amino acids. The CDR3 sequence: CASMLSSNQPQHF. The CDR3 DNA reads TGTGCCAGCATGCTGAGTAGCAATCAGCCCCAGCATTTT.

This clone has a handful of counts. The V call is TRBV29-1, the J call TRBJ1-1; 7 bases fit TRBD1. CDR1 and CDR2 (germline): SQVTM, ANQGSEA. V gave up 7 bases and J gave up 1 base; unmatched junction bases: 6. The CDR3 sequence is 13 residues long. CDR3 residues: CSAAQGTNTEAFF. CDR3 DNA sequence: TGCAGCGCTGCACAGGGGACGAACACTGAAGCTTTCTTT.

This clone has a single count. This rearrangement joins TRBV7-2 to TRBJ1-5; perhaps TRBD1 as D (6 bases). The CDR3 has 14 residues. CDR1 and CDR2 from the germline V gene are SGHTA and FQGNSA. The V end was cut by 3 bases, the J end by 6 bases, with 12 bases between. Here the CDR3 DNA reads TGTGCCAGCAGCTTTTTACAGGGTGGTCAGCCCCAGCATTTT. Translating it yields CASSFLQGGQPQHF. Looking up the rest from reference TRBV7-2 and TRBJ1-5 gives the full variable domain: GAGVSQSPSNKVTEKGKDVELRCDPISGHTALYWYRQSLGQGLEFLIYFQGNSAPDKSGLPSDRFSAERTGGSVSTLTIQRTQQEDSAVYLCASSFLQGGQPQHFGDGTRLSIL.

V and J are TRBV5-1 and TRBJ2-5; weak D call: TRBD2 (5 bases). Between the trimmed V and J ends, which lost 4 bases and 3 bases, there was a span of 16 bases. This CDR3 is 15 amino acids long. CDR1 is SGHRS and CDR2 is YFSETQ in the germline V gene. The CDR3 reads CASSMWEKTEETQYF. CDR3 nucleotide sequence: TGCGCCAGCAGCATGTGGGAGAAGACCGAAGAGACCCAGTACTTC. Full variable domain (missing parts from reference TRBV5-1 and TRBJ2-5): KAGVTQTPRYLIKTRGQQVTLSCSPISGHRSVSWYQQTPGQGLQFLFEYFSETQRNKGNFPGRFSGRQFSNSRSEMNVSTLELGDSALYLCASSMWEKTEETQYFGPGTRLLVL.

The chain employs TRBV4-1 and TRBJ2-6, with D possibly TRBD1 on 6 matching bases. Germline CDR1 MGHRA, CDR2 YSYEKL. V was pared by 5 bases and J by 2 bases, with 13 bases between. CDR3 length equals 16 residues. The CDR3 sequence: CASSTRAGAGANVLTF. In nucleotides, the CDR3 is TGCGCCAGCAGCACGAGGGCAGGGGCTGGGGCCAACGTCCTGACTTTC.

This sequence joins TRBV11-2 and TRBJ2-3, with D uncertain. Trimming took 5 bases from V and 4 from J, leaving 10 bases between them. CDR3 length: 13 residues. CDR1 is SGHAT and CDR2 is FQNNGV in the germline V gene. The CDR3 protein is CASSLYQADTQYF. The CDR3 nucleotides are TGTGCCAGCAGCCTCTATCAAGCAGATACGCAGTATTTT.

V and J are TRBV9 and TRBJ2-3; D not certain. Deletions cut 0 bases from V and 2 bases from J, with 10 bases between. Germline CDR1 SGDLS, CDR2 YYNGEE. The CDR3 loop spans 15 amino acids. The CDR3 spells CASSVGNSITDTQYF. In DNA form, the CDR3 reads TGTGCCAGCAGCGTAGGGAATTCTATCACAGATACGCAGTATTTT.

This clone was detected a few times. The genes are TRBV15 and TRBJ2-7; 8 bases map to TRBD2. V was pared by 0 bases and J by 2 bases, with 3 bases of the junction left unmatched. CDR3 length equals 15 residues. Germline-derived CDR1 and CDR2 are LNHNV and YYDKDF (reference sequence). Written as DNA, the CDR3 is TGTGCCACCAGCAGAGATCCCGGGAGGGCCTACGAGCAGTACTTC. Residues: CATSRDPGRAYEQYF.

This chain joins TRBV7-2 and TRBJ2-2; TRBD2 aligns across 9 bases. Germline assignment: CDR1 SGHTA and CDR2 FQGNSA. The CDR3 extends over 17 amino acids. With V trimmed by 2 bases and J by 6 bases, 10 bases remained unmatched. The CDR3 bases are TGTGCCAGCAGCTTACTTGCGGGAGGGCCCACCGCCGGGGAGCTGTTTTTT. This sequence encodes CASSLLAGGPTAGELFF. Full variable domain (rest looked up from reference TRBV7-2 and TRBJ2-2): GAGVSQSPSNKVTEKGKDVELRCDPISGHTALYWYRQSLGQGLEFLIYFQGNSAPDKSGLPSDRFSAERTGGSVSTLTIQRTQQEDSAVYLCASSLLAGGPTAGELFFGEGSRLTVL.

This chain uses TRBV5-4 with TRBJ2-7; 9 bases fit TRBD1. V lost 4 bases and J lost 5; bases outside the gene matches: 7. This CDR3 spans 14 amino acids. Germline V lookup: CDR1 SGHNT, CDR2 YYREEE (reference sequence). Here the CDR3 reads CASSSRTGDDEQYF. In DNA, the CDR3 is TGTGCCAGCAGCAGCCGGACAGGGGACGACGAGCAGTACTTC.